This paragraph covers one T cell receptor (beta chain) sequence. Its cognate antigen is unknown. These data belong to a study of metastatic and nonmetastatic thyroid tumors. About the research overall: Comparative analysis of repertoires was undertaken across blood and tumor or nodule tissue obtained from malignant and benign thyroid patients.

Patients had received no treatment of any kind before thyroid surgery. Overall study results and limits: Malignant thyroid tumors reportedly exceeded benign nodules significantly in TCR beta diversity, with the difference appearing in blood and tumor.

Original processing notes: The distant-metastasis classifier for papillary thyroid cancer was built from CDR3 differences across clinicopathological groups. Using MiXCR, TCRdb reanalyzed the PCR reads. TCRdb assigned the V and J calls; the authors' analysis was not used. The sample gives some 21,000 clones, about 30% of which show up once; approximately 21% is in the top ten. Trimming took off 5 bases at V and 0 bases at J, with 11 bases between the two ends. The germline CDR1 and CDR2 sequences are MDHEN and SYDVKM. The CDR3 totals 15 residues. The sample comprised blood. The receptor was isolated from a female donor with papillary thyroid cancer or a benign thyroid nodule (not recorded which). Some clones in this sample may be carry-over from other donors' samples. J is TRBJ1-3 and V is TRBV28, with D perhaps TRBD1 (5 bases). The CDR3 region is CASSADSSSGNTIYF. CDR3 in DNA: TGTGCCAGCAGTGCAGACAGCTCCTCTGGAAACACCATATATTTT. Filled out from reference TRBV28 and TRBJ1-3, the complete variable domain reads DVKVTQSSRYLVKRTGEKVFLECVQDMDHENMFWYRQDPGLGLRLIYFSYDVKMKEKGDIPEGYSVSREKKERFSLILESASTNQTSMYLCASSADSSSGNTIYFGEGSWLTVV.